This record looks at one T cell receptor beta chain sequence and its context. This receptor's antigen is unknown. No base quality information exists; no much larger clone differs at one position. The sample belongs to a study of blood T cell repertoires in COVID-19 (dated by TCRdb to the early 2020s). General notes on the study: Collaborator samples came from the United States, Italy and Spain and covered acute and convalescent phases of COVID-19. The prospective study material was composed of cDNA or gDNA derived from T cells, B-cell-depleted T cells, or PBMCs. The samples were drawn from two sources: the first 160 participants of the ongoing ImmuneRACE study, and 1,000 to 1,500 subjects contributed by 6 global collaborators. Subjects who had been exposed to COVID-19, were actively infected with it, or had recovered from it provided the deeply sampled blood TCRbeta repertoires that made up the dataset. HLA class I and class II types, where available, came from metadata supplied by the sample provider rather than from assay-based typing. A de-identified subject ID, COVID-19 status, age in years and sex were almost always included in the sample metadata. The repertoires were released in a freely available public database intended as a resource for research on the immune response to SARS-CoV-2. Broader findings and caveats from the paper: How much clinical and demographic metadata was included differed by source and by participant, and the metadata was provided uncurated.

The collaborating institutions used their own protocols to collect whole blood in K2EDTA tubes. For TCRbeta analysis, collaborators shipped samples in one of three forms: frozen whole blood, isolated PBMCs, or DNA extracted from either of those sample types. The germline V gene encodes CDR1 LGHNA and CDR2 YNFKEQ. From the cysteine up to the phenylalanine, the CDR3 has a length of 15 residues. CDR3 DNA is the only sequence kept; it has 45 bases, read in frame from the first base. V loses 2 bases at its end and J loses 2 bases; junction bases beyond the gene matches: 4. TCRbeta CDR3 regions were amplified from genomic DNA by means of the immunoSEQ Assay, a bias-controlled multiplex PCR. For the original study's pipeline: The number of nucleated cells in each sample was estimated by amplification of reference gene primers within the assay. Sequence reads were collapsed and filtered to measure the absolute abundance of every unique TCRbeta CDR3 rearrangement. For each sample, productive Simpson clonality was calculated as the square root of Simpson's diversity index over productive rearrangements. TCRdb took over this immuneACCESS table, retaining in-frame rearrangements with V and J assigned. Such tables are incomplete; in checked studies, under half of the missing clones stem from an unresolved V gene, and the remainder is unexplained. D and trimming come from the DNA, and the V and J calls and clone size come from that table. This sample lists more than 85,000 clones; roughly 88% were detected once. The top ten hold roughly 7.9% of the sample.

This receptor chain uses TRBV4-2 and TRBJ2-7; 9 of the junction bases match TRBD2. The sequence was collected from a woman aged 80 or over with active or convalescent COVID-19. Sequenced sample: peripheral blood. The nucleotides are TGTGCCAGCAGCCAAACTAGCGGGCAGCCCTACGAGCAGTACTTC. It specifies CASSQTSGQPYEQYF.